These 24 T cell receptor beta chains share one sample of origin, sequenced in a study of CD8 T cells in ankylosing spondylitis. Their antigens remain unidentified. Broader study findings: Made up of roughly 8 highly homologous variants, a TCR beta motif appeared characteristic of ankylosing spondylitis blood.

From the 5' RACE reads, TCRdb called clonotypes with MiXCR, one entry per CDR3 protein. The profile shows some 330,000 distinct CDR3 sequences, 7% to 9% of them singletons. Source material: blood, either unsorted or a sorted T cell fraction (not recorded which). The receptors come from a male donor with ankylosing spondylitis.

V usage is TRBV29-1 and J usage is TRBJ1-4; D not resolved. The germline CDR1 and CDR2 sequences are SQVTM and ANQGSEA. The length of the CDR3 is 12 residues. V shed 0 bases and J shed 10 bases, with 9 bases lying between them. This CDR3 is CSVEDWWGKLFF. In DNA, the CDR3 is TGCAGCGTTGAAGATTGGTGGGGAAAACTGTTTTTT.

The gene calls are TRBV2 and TRBJ2-5; 8 nucleotides agree with TRBD1. This CDR3 has 16 amino acids. Trimming took 10 bases from V and 3 from J; bases not matched to a gene: 16. CDR1 and CDR2 (germline): SNHLY, FYNNEI. The CDR3: CATTLRLNRGEETQYF. Written as DNA, the CDR3 is TGTGCCACCACCTTAAGACTCAACAGGGGGGAAGAGACCCAGTACTTC.

This clonotype was seen a few times. The CDR3 loop is CASSQAVGMHGELFF. CDR3 nucleotides: TGCGCCAGCAGCCAAGCTGTCGGGATGCACGGGGAGCTGTTTTTT. This chain joins TRBV4-1 and TRBJ2-2; a possible D gene is TRBD2 (5 bases). Germline V CDR1 and CDR2: MGHRA, YSYEKL. The CDR3 is 15 amino acids. The ends were cut back, 1 base at V and 7 bases at J, with 13 bases in the middle.

This clonotype was counted many times. The V and J genes are TRBV7-2 and TRBJ2-1; 9 bases are a match to TRBD2. This CDR3 is built from 17 residues. The ends lost 0 bases at V and 3 bases at J; junction bases unmatched: 6. Germline values: CDR1 SGHTA, CDR2 FQGNSA. The CDR3 nucleotides are TGTGCCAGCAGCTTAGCGGGTCTAGCGGGAATCTACAATGAGCAGTTCTTC. It translates to CASSLAGLAGIYNEQFF. Drawing the rest from reference TRBV7-2 and TRBJ2-1, the complete variable domain is GAGVSQSPSNKVTEKGKDVELRCDPISGHTALYWYRQSLGQGLEFLIYFQGNSAPDKSGLPSDRFSAERTGGSVSTLTIQRTQQEDSAVYLCASSLAGLAGIYNEQFFGPGTRLTVL.

The chain employs TRBV20-1 and TRBJ2-7, with D perhaps TRBD2 (5 bases). V lost 7 bases and J lost 4, with 14 bases in between. This CDR3 spans 12 amino acids. Germline-derived CDR1 and CDR2 are DFQATT and SNEGSKA (reference sequence). The DNA of the CDR3 is TGCAGTGGAGAGTTGAGGGCTTACGAGCAGTACTTC. It specifies CSGELRAYEQYF.

V usage is TRBV7-2 and J usage is TRBJ2-3; 8 bases fit TRBD2. The CDR3 contains 16 residues. V trimming: 2 bases; J trimming: 6 bases; junction bases outside the gene matches: 10. CDR1 is SGHTA, CDR2 FQGNSA, per germline. The CDR3 reads CASSLNRAGATDTQYF. In DNA form, the CDR3 reads TGTGCCAGCAGCTTAAATAGAGCGGGGGCTACCGATACGCAGTATTTT.

This clonotype was picked up a small number of times. The chain couples TRBV10-3 to TRBJ2-7; 8 bases match TRBD2. V shed 4 bases and J 0 bases; nucleotides not matched to a gene: 8. This CDR3 contains 16 residues. In germline, CDR1 is ENHRY, CDR2 SYGVKD. CDR3 amino acids: CAISGGREGLSYEQYF. In DNA form, the CDR3 reads TGTGCCATCAGTGGAGGACGGGAGGGTCTCTCCTACGAGCAGTACTTC.

The V call is TRBV4-3, the J call TRBJ2-3; D call uncertain. CDR1 and CDR2 from the germline V gene are LGHNA and YSLEER. Between the trimmed V and J ends, which lost 0 bases and 2 bases, there was a span of 6 bases. CDR3 length equals 14 residues. The CDR3 reads CASSQDRNTDTQYF. The CDR3 nucleotides read TGCGCCAGCAGCCAAGATCGGAACACAGATACGCAGTATTTT.

The rearrangement joins TRBV7-9 to TRBJ2-7, with 9 bases identical to TRBD1. The germline CDR1 and CDR2 sequences are SEHNR and FQNEAQ (reference sequence). After removal of 6 bases from V and 2 bases from J, the junction contained 8 bases not matched to a gene. The CDR3 sequence is 15 residues long. The CDR3 loop reads CASRSGQGLTYEQYF. In nucleotides, the CDR3 is TGTGCCAGCAGATCAGGACAGGGGCTAACCTACGAGCAGTACTTC.

This clonotype has more than one count but fewer than ten. The genes are TRBV27 and TRBJ2-5, with 7 bases matching TRBD1. CDR3 length: 13 amino acids. Germline CDR1 is MNHEY and CDR2 is SMNVEV (reference sequence). V trimming: 6 bases; J trimming: 5 bases; junction bases outside the gene matches: 6. CDR3: CASRPTGAETQYF. The CDR3 DNA reads TGTGCCAGCAGGCCCACAGGGGCTGAGACCCAGTACTTC.

This clonotype was recorded a few times. The chain joins TRBV7-9 to TRBJ2-3; no clear D gene. Germline V gene lookup returns CDR1 SEHNR and CDR2 FQNEAQ (reference sequence). The CDR3 sequence is 15 residues long. The V end lost 3 bases, the J end lost 0 bases, and 10 bases lay between the germline ends. In nucleotides, the CDR3 is TGTGCCAGCAGCTTGTTGCAGTCTAGCACAGATACGCAGTATTTT. Translated, it gives CASSLLQSSTDTQYF.

This clonotype was recorded many times. The genes are TRBV5-1 and TRBJ2-7, with D possibly TRBD1 on 6 matching bases. The length of the CDR3 is 15 residues. V was trimmed by 0 bases and J by 2 bases, leaving 12 bases between them. The germline CDR1 and CDR2 sequences are SGHRS and YFSETQ. The chain's CDR3 is CASSLGSGVPYEQYF. DNA for the CDR3: TGCGCCAGCAGCTTGGGGTCAGGGGTCCCCTACGAGCAGTACTTC.

This clonotype was picked up a small number of times. One end of the junction fails to match germline, which may point to a read error. V is TRBV7-7 and J is TRBJ2-5, with D perhaps matching TRBD2 (6 bases). This CDR3 contains 15 residues. Germline CDR1 reads SSHAT; CDR2 reads FNYEAQ (reference sequence). The CDR3 loop is CASSPAWGRRETQYF. The CDR3 nucleotides read TGTGCTAGCAGCCCCGCCTGGGGGAGGCGGGAGACCCAGTACTTC.

This clonotype was seen a handful of times. The J gene is TRBJ2-7, the V gene TRBV7-9, with D unresolved. Between the trimmed V and J ends, which lost 0 bases and 5 bases, there was a span of 11 bases. Germline V gene data show CDR1 as SEHNR and CDR2 as FQNEAQ (reference sequence). CDR3 length: 14 residues. The CDR3 loop is CASSLAGLLHEQYF. CDR3 nucleotides: TGTGCCAGCAGCTTAGCCGGGTTACTCCACGAGCAGTACTTC.

V is TRBV20-1 and J is TRBJ2-5; the D is unclear. V dropped 6 bases and J dropped 1 base, with 12 bases sitting between them. This CDR3 is built from 13 residues. Germline V gives CDR1 DFQATT, CDR2 SNEGSKA (reference sequence). Here the CDR3 reads CSATGVTQETQYF. The CDR3 nucleotides are TGCAGTGCCACTGGAGTAACCCAAGAGACCCAGTACTTC.

This clonotype was observed a handful of times. The V and J genes are TRBV15 and TRBJ1-1, with TRBD1 identical over 9 bases. CDR1 is LNHNV and CDR2 is YYDKDF in the germline V gene (reference sequence). After removal of 0 bases from V and 5 bases from J, the junction contained 10 bases not matched to a gene. This CDR3 contains 17 residues. In DNA form, the CDR3 reads TGTGCCACCAGCAGAGATAGCGTAGAGACAGGGGGGACTGAAGCTTTCTTT. Protein product: CATSRDSVETGGTEAFF. The entire variable domain, with the rest obtained from reference TRBV15 and TRBJ1-1, is as follows: DAMVIQNPRYQVTQFGKPVTLSCSQTLNHNVMYWYQQKSSQAPKLLFHYYDKDFNNEADTPDNFQSRRPNTSFCFLDIRSPGLGDTAMYLCATSRDSVETGGTEAFFGQGTRLTVV.

This clonotype was counted between two and nine times. The V gene is TRBV20-1, the J gene TRBJ2-1, with TRBD2 matching 13 bases. Germline assignment: CDR1 DFQATT and CDR2 SNEGSKA (reference sequence). CDR3 length equals 19 residues. V was clipped by 5 bases and J by 4 bases; unmatched bases: 17. The DNA of the CDR3 is TGCAGTGCTCCCTTAGGGACTAGCGGGACGCCTGCCAGGTACAATGAGCAGTTCTTC. Protein: CSAPLGTSGTPARYNEQFF.

This clonotype was detected only a few times. This chain uses TRBV5-1 with TRBJ1-1; unclear D gene. Trimming removed 0 bases at V and 1 base at J, with 4 bases between. The CDR3 has 13 residues. CDR1 is SGHRS and CDR2 is YFSETQ in the germline V gene. The CDR3 DNA reads as TGCGCCAGCAGCTTGGACCCGAACACTGAAGCTTTCTTT. It encodes CASSLDPNTEAFF.

The chain employs TRBV5-1 and TRBJ2-7, with D unclear. The CDR3 totals 14 residues. The V end lost 3 bases, the J end lost 0 bases, and 10 bases lay between the germline ends. Germline V gene sequence: CDR1 SGHRS, CDR2 YFSETQ. The CDR3 reads CASSSQNPSYEQYF. The CDR3, as DNA: TGCGCCAGCAGCTCCCAGAACCCCTCCTACGAGCAGTACTTC.

This clonotype was seen repeatedly, ten times or more. The chain couples TRBV12-5 to TRBJ2-1; TRBD1 aligns across 7 bases. CDR3 length: 16 residues. Germline V lookup: CDR1 LGHNT, CDR2 FRNRAP. V was clipped by 6 bases and J by 0 bases; unmatched bases: 8. The CDR3 DNA is TGTGCTAGTGGAGAACAGGACAGGAACTCCTACAATGAGCAGTTCTTC. Amino acids: CASGEQDRNSYNEQFF.

This chain connects TRBV12-5 to TRBJ2-2; 10 bases are a match to TRBD1. Per germline, CDR1 LGHNT and CDR2 FRNRAP. Trimming took 7 bases from V and 4 from J; bases not matched to a gene: 15. The CDR3 length is 18 residues. This chain's CDR3 is CASDPGGQGLRGTGELFF. As DNA, the CDR3 is TGTGCTAGTGACCCGGGGGGACAGGGGTTACGGGGCACCGGGGAGCTGTTTTTT.

This clonotype was observed a few times. The chain is built from TRBV20-1 and TRBJ1-5; D unclear. Germline V CDR1 and CDR2: DFQATT, SNEGSKA (reference sequence). CDR3 length: 12 residues. Trimming removed 5 bases from V and 4 bases from J, with 9 bases in between. The CDR3 loop is CSAFGVNQPQHF. DNA of the CDR3: TGCAGTGCTTTCGGAGTTAATCAGCCCCAGCATTTT.

This clonotype has only a few counts. This sequence joins TRBV4-1 and TRBJ1-5; possibly TRBD1 for D (5 bases). The germline gives CDR1 MGHRA, CDR2 YSYEKL. V lost 0 bases, J lost 2 bases, and 8 bases lay in between. The CDR3 covers 15 residues. The CDR3: CASSQDGAGNQPQHF. The CDR3 nucleotides read TGCGCCAGCAGCCAAGATGGGGCAGGCAATCAGCCCCAGCATTTT.

V usage is TRBV11-3 and J usage is TRBJ2-3; 13 positions match TRBD2. The V gene end was trimmed by 5 bases and the J gene end by 3 bases; junction bases not matched to a gene: 17. The CDR3 consists of 20 residues. The germline CDR1 and CDR2 sequences are SGHNT and YENEEA. The CDR3 region has the DNA TGTGCCAGCAGCCGATTCGGACTAGCGGGAGTTGAATTCTTTACAGATACGCAGTATTTT. Encoded protein: CASSRFGLAGVEFFTDTQYF.